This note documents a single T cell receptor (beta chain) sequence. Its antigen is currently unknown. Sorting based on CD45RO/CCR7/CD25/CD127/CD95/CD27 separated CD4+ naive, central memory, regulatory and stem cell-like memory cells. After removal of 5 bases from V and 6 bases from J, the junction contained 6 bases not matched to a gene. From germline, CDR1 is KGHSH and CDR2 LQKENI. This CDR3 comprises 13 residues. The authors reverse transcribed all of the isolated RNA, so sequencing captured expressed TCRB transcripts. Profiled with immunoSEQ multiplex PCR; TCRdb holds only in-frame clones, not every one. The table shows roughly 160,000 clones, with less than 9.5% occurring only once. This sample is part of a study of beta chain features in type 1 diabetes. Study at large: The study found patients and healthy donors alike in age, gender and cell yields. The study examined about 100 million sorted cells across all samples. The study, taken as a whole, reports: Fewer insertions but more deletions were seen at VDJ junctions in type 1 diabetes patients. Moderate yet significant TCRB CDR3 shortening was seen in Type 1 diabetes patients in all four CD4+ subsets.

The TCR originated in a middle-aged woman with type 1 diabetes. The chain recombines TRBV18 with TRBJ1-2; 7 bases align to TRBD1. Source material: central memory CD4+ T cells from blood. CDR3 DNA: TGTGCCAGCTCAGACAGGGAGAGCCATGGCTACACCTTC. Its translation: CASSDRESHGYTF.